This T cell receptor beta chain comes out of a study of T cell responses to AZD1222 COVID-19 vaccine. Study findings and constraints: The span of vaccine-associated CD4 TCRs extended across spike, with dominance at 160-218 and 743-854. Increased Spike-specific TCR breadth and depth were observed after two AZD1222 doses. Only after the peak T cell response were repertoires sampled. Most donors were white British, females outnumbered males, and clonal diversity was possibly underestimated.

With respect to this clone: Antigen specificity is unknown.

Produced via immunoSEQ multiplex PCR; TCRdb's table is partial and in-frame only. The data show around 150,000 clones, around nine tenths seen once. Germline loops: CDR1 MNHEY, CDR2 SVGAGI. V lost 9 bases to trimming and J lost 7 bases, with 21 bases between them. The CDR3 length is 14 residues. Here the sequenced sample was peripheral blood, taken on day 0 of AZD1222 vaccination. The clonotype was recovered from an adult in good health. J is TRBJ1-2 and V is TRBV6-5; D might be TRBD1 (5 bases). The CDR3 protein is CASATQQALGGYTF. DNA of the CDR3: TGTGCCAGTGCTACGCAACAGGCCCTGGGTGGCTACACCTTC.